One sample yielded the 9 T cell receptor beta chains listed below, sequenced in a study of blood T cell repertoires in COVID-19 (dated by TCRdb to about 2020). Preparation of the library involved the immunoSEQ multiplex PCR assay. The source is immuneACCESS, and TCRdb retained only in-frame sequences with V and J called. Part of the clones is not carried over; for the studies checked, unresolved V genes explain less than half of this, and the remainder is unexplained. This sample holds around 60,000 clones; about two thirds were observed only once. Around 4.8% of the sample is taken by the ten largest. The sample consisted of peripheral blood. The receptors stem from a woman between 65 and 79 years old with COVID-19, enrolled during active disease.

The genes are TRBV5-1 and TRBJ2-5; a possible D gene is TRBD1 (5 bases). The V end was cut by 4 bases, the J end by 1 base, with 20 bases between. This CDR3 is 17 amino acids long. From germline, CDR1 is SGHRS and CDR2 YFSETQ. CDR3 residues: CASSLNRSGTTQETQYF. In DNA form, the CDR3 reads TGCGCCAGCAGCCTTAACAGGTCCGGCACCACCCAAGAGACCCAGTACTTC.

The rearrangement uses TRBV7-3 and TRBJ2-1; D perhaps matches TRBD1 (5 bases). V was trimmed by 2 bases and J by 4 bases, leaving 12 bases between them. The CDR3 contains 15 residues. Per germline, CDR1 SGHTA and CDR2 FQGTGA. CDR3 sequence: CASSLVGRSYNEQFF. The DNA for the CDR3 is TGTGCCAGCAGCTTAGTGGGGCGGAGTTACAATGAGCAGTTCTTC.

The V call is TRBV2, the J call TRBJ1-2; D is possibly TRBD1 (5 bases). Trimming shortened V by 11 bases and J by 3 bases, and 16 bases separated the two germline ends. Looked up from germline, CDR1 is SNHLY and CDR2 is FYNNEI. This CDR3 is built from 13 residues. CDR3 bases: TGTGCCGGTACCAGGGAGGAGCACTATGGCTACACCTTC. Encoded protein: CAGTREEHYGYTF.

The J gene is TRBJ2-3, the V gene TRBV27; D may be TRBD2 (6 bases). Trimming cost V 2 bases and J 0 bases, with 12 bases left between them. This CDR3 is built from 16 residues. From germline, CDR1 is MNHEY and CDR2 SMNVEV (reference sequence). The CDR3 loop reads CASSLGTSRSTDTQYF. The CDR3 nucleotides read TGTGCCAGCAGTTTAGGAACTAGCAGAAGCACAGATACGCAGTATTTT.

In its sample, this clone was seen a few times. The chain combines TRBV3-1 (or the pseudogene TRBV3-2) with TRBJ1-1, with TRBD1 matching 11 bases. The CDR3 sequence is 14 residues long. Trimming took 0 bases from V and 8 from J; bases not matched to a gene: 2. Germline CDR1 reads LGHDT; CDR2 reads YNNKEL (reference sequence). Written as DNA, the CDR3 is TGTGCCAGCAGCCAAGATCGGACAGGGGGCGAAGCTTTCTTT. Translating gives CASSQDRTGGEAFF.

The J gene is TRBJ1-6, the V gene TRBV19; 11 nucleotides match TRBD1. Germline V gives CDR1 LNHDA, CDR2 SQIVND (reference sequence). This CDR3 contains 18 residues. The V gene end was trimmed by 6 bases and the J gene end by 5 bases; junction bases not matched to a gene: 12. CDR3 sequence reads: CASRWARTGGADNSPLHF. The DNA for the CDR3 is TGTGCCAGTAGGTGGGCCCGGACAGGGGGCGCCGATAATTCACCCCTCCACTTT.

This chain joins TRBV6-5 and TRBJ2-2; 12 bases line up with TRBD2. The CDR3 totals 16 residues. V dropped 1 base and J dropped 6; count of bases not matched to a gene: 3. The V gene's germline CDR1 is MNHEY and CDR2 SVGAGI. The DNA of the CDR3 is TGTGCCAGCAGTTACTTGACTAGCGGGAGACCCGGGGAGCTGTTTTTT. Residues: CASSYLTSGRPGELFF.

The chain combines TRBV27 with TRBJ2-2; D perhaps matches TRBD1 (6 bases). Deletions cut 4 bases from V and 5 bases from J, with 17 bases between. Germline CDR1 MNHEY, CDR2 SMNVEV (reference sequence). CDR3 size: 16 residues. The CDR3 sequence is CASSSTGRGGTGELFF. The CDR3, as DNA: TGTGCCAGCAGTTCCACCGGCAGGGGTGGTACCGGGGAGCTGTTTTTT.

J is TRBJ1-1 and V is TRBV7-2; D gene ambiguous. V dropped 5 bases and J dropped 1 base, with 14 bases sitting between them. This CDR3 comprises 15 residues. Germline lookup yields CDR1 SGHTA and CDR2 FQGNSA. The CDR3, as DNA: TGTGCCAGCAGCGCGTGGAGAAGAGGGAACACTGAAGCTTTCTTT. Translation: CASSAWRRGNTEAFF.